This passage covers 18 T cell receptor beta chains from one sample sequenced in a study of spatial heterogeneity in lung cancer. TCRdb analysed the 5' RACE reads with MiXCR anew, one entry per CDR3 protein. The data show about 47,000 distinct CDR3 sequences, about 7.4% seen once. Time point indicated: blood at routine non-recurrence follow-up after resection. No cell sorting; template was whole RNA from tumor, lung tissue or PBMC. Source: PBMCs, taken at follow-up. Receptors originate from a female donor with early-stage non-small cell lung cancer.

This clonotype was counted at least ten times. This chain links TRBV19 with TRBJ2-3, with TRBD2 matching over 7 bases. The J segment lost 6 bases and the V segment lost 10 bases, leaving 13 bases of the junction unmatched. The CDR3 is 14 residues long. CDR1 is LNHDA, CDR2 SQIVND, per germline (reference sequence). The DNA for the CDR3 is TGTGCCACCTCACCGGGACTAACAAAGGATACGCAGTATTTT. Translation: CATSPGLTKDTQYF.

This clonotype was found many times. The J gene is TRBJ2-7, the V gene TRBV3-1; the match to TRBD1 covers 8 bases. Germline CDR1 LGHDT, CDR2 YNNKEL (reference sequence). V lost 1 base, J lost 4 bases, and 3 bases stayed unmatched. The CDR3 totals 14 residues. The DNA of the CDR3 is TGTGCCAGCAGCCAAGCCCGACAGGGGTACGAGCAGTACTTC. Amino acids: CASSQARQGYEQYF.

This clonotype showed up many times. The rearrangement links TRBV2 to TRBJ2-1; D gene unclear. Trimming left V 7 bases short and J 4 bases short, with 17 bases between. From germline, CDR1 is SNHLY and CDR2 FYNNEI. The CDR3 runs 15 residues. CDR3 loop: CASKKVLAVYNEQFF. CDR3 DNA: TGTGCCAGCAAAAAAGTTTTGGCCGTTTACAATGAGCAGTTCTTC.

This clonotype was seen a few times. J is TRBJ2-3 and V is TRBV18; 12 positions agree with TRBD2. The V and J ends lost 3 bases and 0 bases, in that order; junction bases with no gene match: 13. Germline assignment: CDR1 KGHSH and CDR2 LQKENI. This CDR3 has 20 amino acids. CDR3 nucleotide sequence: TGTGCCAGCTCACCGCTCCCGACTAGCGGGGGCCCCCCTAGCACAGATACGCAGTATTTT. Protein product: CASSPLPTSGGPPSTDTQYF. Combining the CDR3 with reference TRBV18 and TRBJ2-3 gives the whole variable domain NAGVMQNPRHLVRRRGQEARLRCSPMKGHSHVYWYRQLPEEGLKFMVYLQKENIIDESGMPKERFSAEFPKEGPSILRIQQVVRGDSAAYFCASSPLPTSGGPPSTDTQYFGPGTRLTVL.

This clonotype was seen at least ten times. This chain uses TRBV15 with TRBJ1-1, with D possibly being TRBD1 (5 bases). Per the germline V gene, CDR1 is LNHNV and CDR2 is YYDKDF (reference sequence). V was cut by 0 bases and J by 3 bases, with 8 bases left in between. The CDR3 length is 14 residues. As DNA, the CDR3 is TGTGCCACCAGCAGAGATCGAGGGGACACTGAAGCTTTCTTT. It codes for CATSRDRGDTEAFF. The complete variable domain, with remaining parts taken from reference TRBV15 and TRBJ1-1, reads DAMVIQNPRYQVTQFGKPVTLSCSQTLNHNVMYWYQQKSSQAPKLLFHYYDKDFNNEADTPDNFQSRRPNTSFCFLDIRSPGLGDTAMYLCATSRDRGDTEAFFGQGTRLTVV.

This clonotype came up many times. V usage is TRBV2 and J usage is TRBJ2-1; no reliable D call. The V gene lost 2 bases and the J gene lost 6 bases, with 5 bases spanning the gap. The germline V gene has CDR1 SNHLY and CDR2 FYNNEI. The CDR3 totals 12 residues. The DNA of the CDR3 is TGTGCCAGCAGTGAATGGAGCAATGAGCAGTTCTTC. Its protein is CASSEWSNEQFF.

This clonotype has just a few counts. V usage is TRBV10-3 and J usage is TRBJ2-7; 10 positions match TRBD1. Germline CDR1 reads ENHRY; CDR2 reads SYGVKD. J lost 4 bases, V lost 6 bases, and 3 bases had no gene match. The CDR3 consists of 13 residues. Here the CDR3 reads CAIRTGGPYEQYF. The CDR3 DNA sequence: TGTGCCATCAGGACAGGGGGCCCGTACGAGCAGTACTTC.

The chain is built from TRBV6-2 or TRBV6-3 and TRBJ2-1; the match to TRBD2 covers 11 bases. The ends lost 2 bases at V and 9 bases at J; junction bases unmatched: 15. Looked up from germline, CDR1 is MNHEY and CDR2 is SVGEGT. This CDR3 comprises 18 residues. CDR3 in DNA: TGTGCCAGCAGTTACGGATCCTTAGCGGGGGGGCCCTTAAGTGAGCAGTTCTTC. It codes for CASSYGSLAGGPLSEQFF.

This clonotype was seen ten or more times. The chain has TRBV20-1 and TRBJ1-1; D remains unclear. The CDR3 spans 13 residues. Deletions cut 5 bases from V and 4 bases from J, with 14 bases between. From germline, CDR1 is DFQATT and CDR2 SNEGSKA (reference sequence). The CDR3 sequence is CSARTSLGTEAFF. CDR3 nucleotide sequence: TGCAGTGCTCGCACATCCCTGGGCACTGAAGCTTTCTTT.

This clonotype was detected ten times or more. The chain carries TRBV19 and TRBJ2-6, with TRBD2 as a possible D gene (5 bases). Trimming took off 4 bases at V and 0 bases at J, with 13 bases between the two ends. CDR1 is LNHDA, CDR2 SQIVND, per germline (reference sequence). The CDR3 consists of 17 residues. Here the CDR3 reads CASSSRGLPSGANVLTF. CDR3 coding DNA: TGTGCCAGTAGTAGCCGCGGGCTACCCTCTGGGGCCAACGTCCTGACTTTC.

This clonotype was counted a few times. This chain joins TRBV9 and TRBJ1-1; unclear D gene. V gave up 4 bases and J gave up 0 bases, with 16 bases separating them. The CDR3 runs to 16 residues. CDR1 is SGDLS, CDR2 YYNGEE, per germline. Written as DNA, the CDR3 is TGTGCCAGCAGCTTTAGAGTCTCAGGAATGAACACTGAAGCTTTCTTT. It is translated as CASSFRVSGMNTEAFF.

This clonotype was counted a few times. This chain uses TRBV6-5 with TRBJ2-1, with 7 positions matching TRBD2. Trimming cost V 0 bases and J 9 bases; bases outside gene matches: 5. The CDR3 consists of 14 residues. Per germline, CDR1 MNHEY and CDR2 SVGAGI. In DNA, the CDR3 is TGTGCCAGCAGTTACTCCGGACTAGTCGGTGAGCAGTTCTTC. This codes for CASSYSGLVGEQFF.

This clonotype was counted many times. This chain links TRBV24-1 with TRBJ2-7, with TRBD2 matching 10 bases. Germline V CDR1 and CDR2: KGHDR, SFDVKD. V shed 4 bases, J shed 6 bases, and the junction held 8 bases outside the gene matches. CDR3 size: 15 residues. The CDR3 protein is CATSDYLAGVSEQYF. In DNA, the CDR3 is TGTGCCACCAGTGACTACCTAGCGGGGGTCTCCGAGCAGTACTTC.

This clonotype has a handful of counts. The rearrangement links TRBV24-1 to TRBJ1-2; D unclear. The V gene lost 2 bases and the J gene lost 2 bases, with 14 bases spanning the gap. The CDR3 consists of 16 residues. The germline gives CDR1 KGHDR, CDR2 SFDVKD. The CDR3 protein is CATSDSKEIPNYGYTF. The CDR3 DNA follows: TGTGCCACCAGTGATTCAAAAGAAATTCCCAACTATGGCTACACCTTC.

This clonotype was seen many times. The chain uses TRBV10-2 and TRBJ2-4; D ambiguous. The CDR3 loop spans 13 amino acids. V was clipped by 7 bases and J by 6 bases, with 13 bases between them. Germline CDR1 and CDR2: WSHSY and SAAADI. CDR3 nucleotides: TGCGCCAGCACAGCAGAGATGCCAAACATTCAGTACTTC. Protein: CASTAEMPNIQYF.

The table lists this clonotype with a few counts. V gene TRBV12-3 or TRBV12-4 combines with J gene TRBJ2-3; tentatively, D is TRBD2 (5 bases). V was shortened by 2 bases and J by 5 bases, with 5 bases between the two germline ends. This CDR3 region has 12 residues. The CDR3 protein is CASSLRGDTQYF. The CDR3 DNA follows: TGTGCCAGCAGTTTACGGGGAGATACGCAGTATTTT.

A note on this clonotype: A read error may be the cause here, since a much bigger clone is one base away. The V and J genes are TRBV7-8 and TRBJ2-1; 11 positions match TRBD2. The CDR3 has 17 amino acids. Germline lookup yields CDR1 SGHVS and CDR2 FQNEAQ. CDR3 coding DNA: TGTGTCAGCAGCACCCGACAGGGGGGACTAGCGGACGATGAGCAGTTCTTC. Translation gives CVSSTRQGGLADDEQFF.

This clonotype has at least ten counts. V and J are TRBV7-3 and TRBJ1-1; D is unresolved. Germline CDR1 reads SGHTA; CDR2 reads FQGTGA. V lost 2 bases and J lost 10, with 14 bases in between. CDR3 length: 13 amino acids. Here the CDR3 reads CASSLGSTGVAFF. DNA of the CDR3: TGTGCCAGCAGCTTAGGGTCCACCGGGGTAGCTTTCTTT.